This T cell receptor (beta chain) was sequenced during a study of blood T cells in healthy people across ages. Using a J-beta primer mix together with a sample-barcoded 5' primer, a second PCR was run for roughly 7 to 11 cycles. Using its own MiXCR run on the 5' RACE reads, TCRdb lists one record per CDR3 protein. The data contain hundreds of thousands of distinct CDR3 sequences, nearly 25% of them singletons. The CDR3 is 11 amino acids. CDR1 and CDR2 from the germline V gene are SEHNR and FQNEAQ (reference sequence). V shed 5 bases and J shed 8 bases, with 9 bases lying between them. A further study also used this sample, focusing on T cells of mothers and their children.

Sequenced input: blood. The sequence was collected from a boy aged 10-17 years in good health. This rearrangement joins TRBV7-9 to TRBJ1-2; no reliable D call. CDR3 DNA: TGTGCCAGCAGCCCCTCTCCGGGCTACACCTTC. Its protein is CASSPSPGYTF.